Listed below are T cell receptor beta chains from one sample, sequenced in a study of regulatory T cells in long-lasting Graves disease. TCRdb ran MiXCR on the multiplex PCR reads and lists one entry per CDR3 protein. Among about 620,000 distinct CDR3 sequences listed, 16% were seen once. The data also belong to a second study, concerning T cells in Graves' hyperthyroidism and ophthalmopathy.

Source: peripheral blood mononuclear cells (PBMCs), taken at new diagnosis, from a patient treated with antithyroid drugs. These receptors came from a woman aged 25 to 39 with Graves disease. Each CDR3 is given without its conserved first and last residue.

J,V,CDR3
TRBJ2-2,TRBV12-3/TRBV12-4,ASSLVWGGRTGELF
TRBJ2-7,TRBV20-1,SAQLLAVKEGYEQY
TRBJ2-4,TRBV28,ASSLPRTRNIQY
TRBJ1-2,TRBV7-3,ASSLKGGYGYT
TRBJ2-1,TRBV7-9,ASSPGSGSGYNEQF
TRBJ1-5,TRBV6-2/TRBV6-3,ASNGRGRNQPQH
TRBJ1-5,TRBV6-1,ASSAGFMGQPQH
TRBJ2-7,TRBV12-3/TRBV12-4,ASSTPASYEQY
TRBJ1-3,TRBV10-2,ASSDGSFSGNTIY
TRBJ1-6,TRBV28,ASSPSAAQAGNSPLH
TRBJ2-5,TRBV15,ATSRRGQETQY
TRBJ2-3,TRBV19,ASRKRGGTDTQY
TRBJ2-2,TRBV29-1,SVEVYRDGELF
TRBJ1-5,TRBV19,ASSMDRASNQPQH
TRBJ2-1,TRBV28,AKNFGGPRNEQF
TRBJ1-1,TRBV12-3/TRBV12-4,ASKRTASWTEAF
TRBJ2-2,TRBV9,ASSATGTNTGELF
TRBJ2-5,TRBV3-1,ASSGVGAGVEETQY
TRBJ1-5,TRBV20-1,SASEVTGGGQPQH
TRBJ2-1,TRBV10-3,AIRPGTGVMLAGGRAYNEQF
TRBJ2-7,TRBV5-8,ASSPTGGMREQY
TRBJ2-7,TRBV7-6,ASSLGAGGESYEQY
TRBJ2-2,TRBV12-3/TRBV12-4,ASIPPTSGTTGELF
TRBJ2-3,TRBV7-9,ASRRLAGEGDTQY
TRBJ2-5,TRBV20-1,SARVGGDPRETQY
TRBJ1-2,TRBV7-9,ASSRTGYGDYGYT
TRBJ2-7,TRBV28,ATRGGHEQY
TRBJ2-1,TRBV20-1,SVRDYSRNEQF
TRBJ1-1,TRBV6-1,ASSEAYENTEAF
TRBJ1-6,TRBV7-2,ASSLEINSHSPLH
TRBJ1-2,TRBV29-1,SVGGTGKEGYT
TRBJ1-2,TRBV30,AWSVWGNGYT
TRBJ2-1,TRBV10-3,AISYRGHNEQF
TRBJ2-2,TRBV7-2,ASSPSAGVKAGELF
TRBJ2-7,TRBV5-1,ASSLYPTGQEMSYEQY
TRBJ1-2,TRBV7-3,ASSLEAVTIVGGYT
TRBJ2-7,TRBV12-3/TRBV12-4,ASSFGQGGYEQY
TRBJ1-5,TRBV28,ASSLLQVNQPQH
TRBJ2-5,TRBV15,ATSTGDSQETQY
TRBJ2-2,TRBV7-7,ASSLRGIGDTGELF
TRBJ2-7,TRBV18,ASSAVASEQY
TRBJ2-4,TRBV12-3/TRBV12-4,ASSGRPVAKNIQY